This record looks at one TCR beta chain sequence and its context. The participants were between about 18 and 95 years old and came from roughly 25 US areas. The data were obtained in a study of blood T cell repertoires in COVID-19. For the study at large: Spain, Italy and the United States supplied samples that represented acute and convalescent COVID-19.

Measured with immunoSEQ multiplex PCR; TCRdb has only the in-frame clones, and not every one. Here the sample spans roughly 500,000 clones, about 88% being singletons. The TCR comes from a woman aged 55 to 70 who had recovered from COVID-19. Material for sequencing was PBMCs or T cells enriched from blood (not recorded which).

This chain's CDR3 is CAWSVRGSQETQYF. For the CDR3, the DNA is TGTGCCTGGAGTGTACGAGGCTCACAAGAGACCCAGTACTTC. This chain joins TRBV30 and TRBJ2-5; no clear D. V was cut by 0 bases and J by 2 bases, with 10 bases left in between. Per germline, CDR1 GTSNPN and CDR2 SVGIG (reference sequence). This CDR3 comprises 14 residues.